Listed below are T cell receptor beta chains from one sample, sequenced in a study of blood T cell repertoires in COVID-19. Sequencing was performed with immunoSEQ multiplex PCR; in TCRdb, only in-frame clones are kept and a portion is missing. The sample consists of 150,000 to 200,000 clones, 65% to 90% of them appearing once. What was sequenced was PBMCs or T cells enriched from blood (not recorded which). Receptors originate from a man in his forties who had recovered from COVID-19. Each CDR3 is given with its conserved first and last residue. A D gene is named only where the DNA matches it firmly. Clone sizes are given selectively: once, few, many, or a class where the clone is expanded.

TRBD2	TRBJ2-1	.	TRBV5-1	TGCGCCAGCAGCCCTTCAATTAGCGGGGGTCGTTCGAATGAGCAGTTCTTC	CASSPSISGGRSNEQFF
TRBD1	TRBJ1-1	.	TRBV18	TGTGCCAGCTCACCGCAGGGACAGCTAGTTATGAACACTGAAGCTTTCTTT	CASSPQGQLVMNTEAFF
.	TRBJ1-2	.	TRBV6-5	TGCGCCAGCAGTTACCGGGGATTTGGCGGCTATGGCTACACCTTC	CASSYRGFGGYGYTF
.	TRBJ1-4	.	TRBV5-1	TGCGCCAGCAGCTTGGCCTATTCAGTGGAGGAAAAACTGTTTTTT	CASSLAYSVEEKLFF
.	TRBJ1-2	.	TRBV6-2/TRBV6-3	TGTGCCAGCGGCCTCAGTGGGGGGAATGGCTACACCTTC	CASGLSGGNGYTF
TRBD1	TRBJ2-1	.	TRBV27	TGTGCCAGCACCTCCGGGACAGGGTATCTTGGTGAGCAGTTCTTC	CASTSGTGYLGEQFF
TRBD1	TRBJ1-1	.	TRBV5-1	TGCGCCAGCAGCAAGCCCGGGACAGCGACTGAAGCTTTCTTT	CASSKPGTATEAFF
TRBD2	TRBJ2-7	.	TRBV6-5	TGTGCCAGCAGTCAGCGGGACGGTACCTACGAGCAGTACTTC	CASSQRDGTYEQYF
.	TRBJ2-5	.	TRBV6-5	TGTGCCAGCAGTTACTCGACAGGACCCCCGGGGACCCAGTACTTC	CASSYSTGPPGTQYF
.	TRBJ1-2	.	TRBV30	TGTGCCTGGAGCGCACCTAGCCGTGGCTACACCTTC	CAWSAPSRGYTF
TRBD2	TRBJ2-2	.	TRBV5-4	TGTGCCAGCAGCCCTACGGGGGTTAGCGGGATACAGTCCACCGGGGAGCTGTTTTTT	CASSPTGVSGIQSTGELFF
TRBD1	TRBJ1-5	once	TRBV5-1	TGCGCCAGCAGCTTGACAGGGGAGGTTTATCAGCCCCAGCATTTT	CASSLTGEVYQPQHF
TRBD1	TRBJ1-5	few	TRBV7-9	TGTGCCAGCAGCTTAGGGTCTGGGACAGGGTACCGCAATCAGCCCCAGCATTTT	CASSLGSGTGYRNQPQHF
.	TRBJ2-5	.	TRBV19	TGTGCCACCTCTCGAGGCGGTGGGGAGACCCAGTACTTC	CATSRGGGETQYF
.	TRBJ1-4	.	TRBV19	TGTGCCAGTAGTATCAGTTTTCAGGGGAGAAATGAAAAACTGTTTTTT	CASSISFQGRNEKLFF
TRBD1	TRBJ1-4	.	TRBV7-2	TGTGCCAGCAGCTTAGACACAGGGGGCGTAACTAATGAAAAACTGTTTTTT	CASSLDTGGVTNEKLFF
.	TRBJ2-3	.	TRBV4-2	TGTGCCAGCAGCCAAGATGAGCAGGGCACAGATACGCAGTATTTT	CASSQDEQGTDTQYF
TRBD1	TRBJ1-2	.	TRBV3-1/TRBV3-2	TGTGCCAGCAGCCTTGTAAGCAGGGGGCGAGTCTATGGCTACACCTTC	CASSLVSRGRVYGYTF
.	TRBJ1-2	.	TRBV2	TGTGCCAGCAGTGAAATAGACACTGGGTACGGCTACACCTTC	CASSEIDTGYGYTF
.	TRBJ2-4	.	TRBV6-1	TGTGCCAGCAGTGAACTAGTAGGGAGGCACATTCAGTACTTC	CASSELVGRHIQYF
.	TRBJ1-2	.	TRBV7-9	TGTGCCAGCAGTGACTATGAGGGCTACACCTTC	CASSDYEGYTF
.	TRBJ2-7	.	TRBV29-1	TGCAGCGGGGGTACAGGAGTCTACGAGCAGTACTTC	CSGGTGVYEQYF
.	TRBJ2-1	.	TRBV9	TGTGCCAGCAGCGTAGCGGCTAGCCCGAGTCAAGATGAGCAGTTCTTC	CASSVAASPSQDEQFF
TRBD2	TRBJ2-5	once	TRBV7-2	TGTGCCAGCAGCCCAACAGCGGGAAGTTTGGGGGGAGAGACCCAGTACTTC	CASSPTAGSLGGETQYF
.	TRBJ2-5	.	TRBV19	TGTGCCAGTAGTATAAGGGGCAGGGGAGAGACCCAGTACTTC	CASSIRGRGETQYF
TRBD2	TRBJ2-1	.	TRBV2	TGTGCCGTTAGCGGGTGGGGGGCCTACAATGAGCAGTTCTTC	CAVSGWGAYNEQFF
.	TRBJ2-1	.	TRBV6-5	TGTGCCAGCAGTTATGTACTTTTCGAGAATACTGAGCAGTTCTTC	CASSYVLFENTEQFF
TRBD1	TRBJ2-2	.	TRBV7-9	TGTGCCAGCAGCTTCCTACAGGGGAGAGACACCGGGGAGCTGTTTTTT	CASSFLQGRDTGELFF
TRBD1	TRBJ1-5	few	TRBV6-2/TRBV6-3	TGTGCCAGCAGTCCAGGGGGCGAAAGTCAGCCCCAGCATTTT	CASSPGGESQPQHF
TRBD2	TRBJ2-2	.	TRBV4-3	TGCGCCAGCAGCCTGAGTAGCGGGGGCCTTAGCGGGGAGCTGTTTTTT	CASSLSSGGLSGELFF
.	TRBJ1-2	.	TRBV7-2	TGTGCCAGCAGCTTAGCCGTAGATCCCCTCTATGGCTACACCTTC	CASSLAVDPLYGYTF
TRBD2	TRBJ2-7	once	TRBV6-1	TGTGCCAGCAGTGATGCGCGGGAGGGCGGGTACGAGCAGTACTTC	CASSDAREGGYEQYF
TRBD1	TRBJ1-1	.	TRBV27	TGTGCCAGCAGTTTATACAGGGGCACTGAAGCTTTCTTT	CASSLYRGTEAFF
TRBD2	TRBJ2-7	few	TRBV5-1	TGCGCCAGCAGCTTGACTAGCGGGAGGAACGAGCAGTACTTC	CASSLTSGRNEQYF
TRBD1	TRBJ1-2	.	TRBV11-3	TGTGCCAGCAGCTTGACAGGGGGTTATGGCTACACCTTC	CASSLTGGYGYTF
TRBD2	TRBJ2-7	.	TRBV7-9	TGTGCCAGCAGCGGTAGCGGGAGGGCTAACGAGCAGTACTTC	CASSGSGRANEQYF
.	TRBJ1-5	.	TRBV6-5	TGTGCCAGCGTTACACAGGGCTTCAATCAGCCCCAGCATTTT	CASVTQGFNQPQHF
.	TRBJ1-3	.	TRBV7-9	TGTGCCAGCAGCTCTCCCCTCGCAGGGACTGGAAACACCATATATTTT	CASSSPLAGTGNTIYF
TRBD1	TRBJ1-1	few	TRBV28	TGTGCCAGCAGCCTTACGGACAGGGGAAGCACTGAAGCTTTCTTT	CASSLTDRGSTEAFF